One and the same sample provided the 5 T cell receptor beta chains below, sequenced in a study of regulatory T cells in long-lasting Graves disease. TCR beta libraries were built with iRepertoire HTBI primers and Arm-PCR of CDR3 regions. TCRdb recomputed calls from the multiplex PCR reads with MiXCR, one row per CDR3 protein. The table shows fewer than 450,000 distinct CDR3 sequences, with around 21% occurring only once. The time point was: persistent/refractory GD, antithyroid drugs over 5 years with positive TRAb. The TCR library was made from RNA extracted from PBMCs. This material consisted of peripheral blood mononuclear cells (PBMCs), taken when the disease was refractory, from a patient treated with antithyroid drugs. The origin of the receptors is a female donor with Graves disease.

The rearrangement uses TRBV6-2 or TRBV6-3 and TRBJ2-2; 9 nucleotides match TRBD1. J was trimmed by 4 bases and V by 4 bases; bases with no gene match: 7. The CDR3 totals 16 residues. Germline V gene lookup returns CDR1 MNHEY and CDR2 SVGEGT. CDR3 sequence (DNA): TGTGCCAGCAGTTCCCGACAGGGGGTCGGCACCGGGGAGCTGTTTTTT. It yields the protein CASSSRQGVGTGELFF.

In its sample, this clonotype was seen many times. This chain links TRBV28 with TRBJ2-5, with 10 bases identical to TRBD1. V lost 5 bases to trimming and J lost 6 bases; unmatched junction nucleotides: 6. Germline V gene sequence: CDR1 MDHEN, CDR2 SYDVKM. The CDR3 is made up of 14 amino acids. CDR3 protein: CASSRTGGMKTQYF. The DNA for the CDR3 is TGTGCCAGCAGTCGGACAGGGGGTATGAAGACCCAGTACTTC.

This clonotype was seen many times. The genes are TRBV28 and TRBJ1-1; TRBD1 might be the D (5 bases). CDR1 and CDR2 from the germline V gene are MDHEN and SYDVKM. There are 14 residues in the CDR3. Trimming took off 5 bases at V and 4 bases at J, with 14 bases between the two ends. The CDR3 nucleotides read TGTGCCAGCAGTCCCGGGACGTCGGGCACTGAAGCTTTCTTT. It translates to CASSPGTSGTEAFF. The full variable domain, with the rest looked up from reference TRBV28 and TRBJ1-1, is DVKVTQSSRYLVKRTGEKVFLECVQDMDHENMFWYRQDPGLGLRLIYFSYDVKMKEKGDIPEGYSVSREKKERFSLILESASTNQTSMYLCASSPGTSGTEAFFGQGTRLTVV.

This clonotype was recorded at least ten times. The chain links TRBV2 to TRBJ2-7, with no clear D. Trimming removed 1 base at V and 3 bases at J, with 4 bases between. Germline CDR1 reads SNHLY; CDR2 reads FYNNEI. The CDR3 covers 12 residues. DNA for the CDR3: TGTGCCAGCAGTGAAGTGCGCTACGAGCAGTACTTC. Its protein is CASSEVRYEQYF.

This clonotype was counted only a few times. The V and J genes are TRBV3-1 and TRBJ2-7, with 9 bases aligning to TRBD1. J gave up 3 bases and V 2 bases, and 5 bases lay outside the gene matches. This CDR3 is built from 15 residues. In germline, CDR1 is LGHDT, CDR2 YNNKEL (reference sequence). The CDR3 loop reads CASSQRDRAVYEQYF. The CDR3 nucleotides read TGTGCCAGCAGCCAACGGGACAGGGCGGTCTACGAGCAGTACTTC.